What follows is one T cell receptor (beta chain) and its context. The source of the sample is a study of chemoradiotherapy in HPV16-positive cancers. Germline V CDR1 and CDR2: SEHNR, FQNEAQ (reference sequence). The V gene end was trimmed by 5 bases and the J gene end by 5 bases; junction bases not matched to a gene: 12. The CDR3 is 16 residues long. The assay was immunoSEQ multiplex PCR, and TCRdb's table has in-frame clones only and misses some. Of some 2,700 clones in the sample, 60% to 80% were seen once. The sample here was taken from a patient who underwent chemoradiotherapy. The sequence came from a human donor with HPV-associated anogenital cancer. The rearrangement joins TRBV7-9 to TRBJ2-7, with 10 bases identical to TRBD1. The chain's CDR3 is CASSKSLGTGDDEQYF. In nucleotides, the CDR3 is TGTGCCAGCAGCAAATCTCTCGGGACAGGGGACGACGAGCAGTACTTC.